A selection of T cell receptor beta chains follows, all from one sample in a study of T-cell reconstitution after alpha-beta-depleted transplantation in children. TCRdb independently ran MiXCR on the PCR reads; one entry per CDR3 protein. Among about 300,000 distinct CDR3 sequences listed, roughly a tenth were seen once. The material was PBMCs, obtained before TCRalphabeta/CD19-depleted stem cell transplant. These TCRs come from a boy under three years old with acute myeloid leukemia, due to receive a stem cell transplant. Both conserved end residues are part of each CDR3. The D gene is left open where the match is weak. Clone size appears in some rows only: once, few, many, or a class for an expanded clone.

>TRBV29-1|TRBD1|TRBJ1-4|many
TGCAGCGTCCAAAGCAGGACAGGGGCAAAAGAAAAACTGTTTTTT
CSVQSRTGAKEKLFF
>TRBV6-5|.|TRBJ2-1|many
TGTGCCAGCAGTTACTCGGGGCCACCATCCTACAATGAGCAGTTCTTC
CASSYSGPPSYNEQFF
>TRBV5-8|.|TRBJ1-4|many
TGTGCCAGCAGCTTCCACGGACCGACACGGTATAATGAAAAACTGTTTTTT
CASSFHGPTRYNEKLFF
>TRBV9|.|TRBJ2-5|many
TGTGCCAGCAGCGAGGGCCCATGGACGCTGCAAGAGACCCAGTACTTC
CASSEGPWTLQETQYF
>TRBV6-1|TRBD1|TRBJ2-2|few
TGTGCCAGCACAGGGACAGGGGCGCCCACCGGGGAGCTGTTTTTT
CASTGTGAPTGELFF
>TRBV29-1|.|TRBJ2-1|many
TGCAGCGTTGGAGGTTTCTACTACAATGAGCAGTTCTTC
CSVGGFYYNEQFF
>TRBV29-1|TRBD1|TRBJ2-1|many
TGCAGCGTCGGTGCAGGGGACAGGGGTAGTTTTGAGCAGTTCTTC
CSVGAGDRGSFEQFF
>TRBV6-5|.|TRBJ1-5|many
TGTGCCAGCAGTTGGCAGGGGTATAGCAATCAGCCCCAGCATTTT
CASSWQGYSNQPQHF
>TRBV5-6|.|TRBJ1-2|few
TGTGCCATCAGCTTGTACAGGGACGGCTACACCTTC
CAISLYRDGYTF
>TRBV12-3/TRBV12-4|TRBD1|TRBJ1-2|many
TGTGCCAGCAGTTTCTCGGACAGGGCCTATGGCTACACCTTC
CASSFSDRAYGYTF
>TRBV30|.|TRBJ2-2|.
TGTGCCTGGAGTGTAGACACACCGAACACCGGGGAGCTGTTTTTT
CAWSVDTPNTGELFF
>TRBV10-3|TRBD1|TRBJ2-3|few
TGTGCCATCAGTGAGTCGACTCCTTCGACAGGGGTTAGCACAGATACGCAGTATTTT
CAISESTPSTGVSTDTQYF